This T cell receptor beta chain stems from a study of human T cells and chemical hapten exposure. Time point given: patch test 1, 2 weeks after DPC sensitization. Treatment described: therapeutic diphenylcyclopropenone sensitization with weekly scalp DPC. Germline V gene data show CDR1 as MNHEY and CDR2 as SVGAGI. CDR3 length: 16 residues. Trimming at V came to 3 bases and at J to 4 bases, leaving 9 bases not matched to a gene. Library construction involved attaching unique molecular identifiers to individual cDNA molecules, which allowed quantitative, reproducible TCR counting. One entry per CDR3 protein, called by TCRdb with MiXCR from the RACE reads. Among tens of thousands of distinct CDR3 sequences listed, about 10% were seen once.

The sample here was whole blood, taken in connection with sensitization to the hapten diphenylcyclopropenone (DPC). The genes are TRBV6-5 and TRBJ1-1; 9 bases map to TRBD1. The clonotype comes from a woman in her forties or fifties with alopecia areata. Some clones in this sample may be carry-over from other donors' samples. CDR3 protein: CASSYIFGTGSTEAFF. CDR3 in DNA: TGTGCCAGCAGTTATATTTTTGGGACAGGGTCCACTGAAGCTTTCTTT.